Listed here are 15 T cell receptor beta chains from one sample, sequenced in a study of blood T cell repertoires in COVID-19. Assay: immunoSEQ multiplex PCR; the TCRdb copy retains only in-frame clones and omits some. Here the sample spans over 250,000 clones, 75% to 95% being singletons. The specimen sequenced was peripheral blood. All receptors come from a person under 30 with COVID-19, enrolled during active disease.

The sample holds one count of this clone. J is TRBJ1-2 and V is TRBV11-2; 9 bases map to TRBD1. The germline gives CDR1 SGHAT, CDR2 FQNNGV. J gave up 11 bases and V 5 bases, and 6 bases lay outside the gene matches. This CDR3 has 12 residues. The CDR3, as DNA: TGTGCCAGCAGCCCCGGGACAGGGCTTTACACCTTC. Translating gives CASSPGTGLYTF. Using reference TRBV11-2 and TRBJ1-2 for the parts outside the CDR3, the full variable domain is EAGVAQSPRYKIIEKRQSVAFWCNPISGHATLYWYQQILGQGPKLLIQFQNNGVVDDSQLPKDRFSAERLKGVDSTLKIQPAKLEDSAVYLCASSPGTGLYTFGSGTRLTVV.

The chain joins TRBV5-6 to TRBJ2-5; the D gene is possibly TRBD2 (5 bases). Germline CDR1 SGHDT, CDR2 YYEEEE. This CDR3 region has 15 residues. With 5 bases removed from V and 4 bases from J, the gap between germline ends came to 18 bases. The CDR3 DNA reads as TGTGCCAGCAGGCCCGTGGACTTAGACTCAGAGACCCAGTACTTC. Translation: CASRPVDLDSETQYF.

The CDR3 here is CASSARTGTTGELFF. CDR3 nucleotide sequence: TGTGCCAGCAGCGCGCGGACAGGGACCACCGGGGAGCTGTTTTTT. V gene TRBV5-4 combines with J gene TRBJ2-2; TRBD1 agrees at 8 bases. J gave up 4 bases and V 4 bases, and 6 bases lay outside the gene matches. Germline V gene sequence: CDR1 SGHNT, CDR2 YYREEE (reference sequence). The CDR3 is 15 amino acids.

This rearrangement joins TRBV24-1 to TRBJ1-5; weak D call: TRBD1 (6 bases). CDR1 KGHDR and CDR2 SFDVKD come from the germline V gene. Trimming removed 4 bases at V and 6 bases at J, with 12 bases between. CDR3 length: 14 residues. The CDR3 nucleotides read TGTGCCACCAGTGAGGGGGCGGGCAGTCAGCCCCAGCATTTT. Protein product: CATSEGAGSQPQHF.

The CDR3 here is CASSQWTGLRIRQYF. The CDR3 nucleotides read TGTGCCAGCAGCCAGTGGACAGGCCTCAGGATTCGGCAGTACTTC. The chain has TRBV14 and TRBJ2-7, with TRBD1 identical over 7 bases. V shed 3 bases, J shed 9 bases, and the junction held 14 bases outside the gene matches. Looked up from germline, CDR1 is SGHDN and CDR2 is FVKESK. The CDR3 runs 15 residues.

The V call is TRBV15, the J call TRBJ2-6; tentative D call: TRBD1 (5 bases). The V end was cut by 0 bases, the J end by 1 base, with 13 bases between. This CDR3 region has 18 residues. Germline CDR1 reads LNHNV; CDR2 reads YYDKDF (reference sequence). As DNA, the CDR3 is TGTGCCACCAGCAGAGATCAGGGAATTGAATCTGGGGCCAACGTCCTGACTTTC. Translating it yields CATSRDQGIESGANVLTF.

The chain is built from TRBV29-1 and TRBJ1-6; D possibly corresponds to TRBD1 (6 bases). V lost 6 bases, J lost 3 bases, and 9 bases lay in between. The CDR3 length is 13 residues. CDR1 is SQVTM and CDR2 is ANQGSEA in the germline V gene. CDR3 coding DNA: TGCAGCGTGGGGGCCGACTATAATTCACCCCTCCACTTT. This translates into CSVGADYNSPLHF.

The genes are TRBV4-1 and TRBJ1-6; tentatively, D is TRBD1 (5 bases). This CDR3 region has 14 residues. The germline V and J ends were trimmed by 5 bases and 2 bases, with 7 bases remaining between them. Per the germline V gene, CDR1 is MGHRA and CDR2 is YSYEKL. The DNA for the CDR3 is TGCGCCAGCAGCGAGACAGCCTATAATTCACCCCTCCACTTT. It is translated as CASSETAYNSPLHF.

In DNA form, the CDR3 reads TGCGCCAGCAGCCAAGATAGCCTCGAGCAGTACTTC. As protein: CASSQDSLEQYF. This rearrangement joins TRBV4-1 to TRBJ2-7; D gene unclear. The CDR3 totals 12 residues. V was trimmed by 0 bases and J by 6 bases, leaving 6 bases between them. CDR1 and CDR2 (germline): MGHRA, YSYEKL.

The chain carries TRBV28 and TRBJ1-5; D gene uncertain. Germline assignment: CDR1 MDHEN and CDR2 SYDVKM. The CDR3 is 15 amino acids. Trimming pared 6 bases from V and 4 bases from J, leaving 16 bases between. CDR3 bases: TGTGCCAGCAGATTTTCGGGATTAGTAAATCAGCCCCAGCATTTT. This translates into CASRFSGLVNQPQHF.

CDR3 sequence: CASTLGGAYEQYF. CDR3 nucleotide sequence: TGCGCCAGCACCCTTGGAGGCGCCTACGAGCAGTACTTC. This chain joins TRBV5-1 and TRBJ2-7; TRBD2 is a possible D gene (5 bases). The CDR3 is 13 amino acids. The germline V gene encodes CDR1 SGHRS and CDR2 YFSETQ. The V and J ends lost 6 bases and 2 bases respectively, with 12 bases between them.

The gene calls are TRBV30 and TRBJ2-1, with TRBD2 identical over 9 bases. The ends lost 1 base at V and 7 bases at J; junction bases unmatched: 11. The CDR3 runs 16 residues. Germline V gene data show CDR1 as GTSNPN and CDR2 as SVGIG (reference sequence). In DNA form, the CDR3 reads TGTGCCTGGAGTGCAGTTTATCGGCGGGAGGGGAATGAGCAGTTCTTC. Translating gives CAWSAVYRREGNEQFF.

This rearrangement joins TRBV5-8 to TRBJ2-7, with 7 positions matching TRBD1. The CDR3 contains 14 residues. V lost 4 bases and J lost 4; bases outside the gene matches: 8. CDR1 and CDR2 from the germline V gene are SGHTS and YDEGEE. The CDR3 is CASSRTGTVYEQYF. The CDR3 region has the DNA TGTGCCAGCAGCCGCACCGGGACAGTTTACGAGCAGTACTTC.

The J gene is TRBJ2-5, the V gene TRBV27; maybe TRBD2 (5 bases). Germline V CDR1 and CDR2: MNHEY, SMNVEV (reference sequence). The CDR3 totals 14 residues. Trimming shortened V by 5 bases and J by 4 bases, and 14 bases separated the two germline ends. The CDR3 loop is CASSQLGSRETQYF. The CDR3 nucleotides are TGTGCCAGCAGTCAGCTAGGGAGTCGAGAGACCCAGTACTTC.

The gene calls are TRBV18 and TRBJ2-2, with 12 bases lining up with TRBD2. Losses at the gene ends were 1 base for V and 4 bases for J; bases not matched to a gene: 1. The CDR3 loop spans 16 amino acids. Germline V CDR1 and CDR2: KGHSH, LQKENI. The CDR3 DNA follows: TGTGCCAGCTCACCACTGACTAGCGGGGGCACCGGGGAGCTGTTTTTT. Its translation is CASSPLTSGGTGELFF.